This T cell receptor (beta chain) was recorded in a study of Graves' ophthalmopathy and Graves' hyperthyroidism. Across the whole study: Before any treatment, peripheral blood was taken at the initial diagnosis. Study observations and caveats: Among expanded thyroid clonotypes above 0.001 frequency, most also occurred in blood. Between ophthalmopathy and stable hyperthyroidism, a 13-signature model drew a separation with around 90% sensitivity and approximately 81% specificity.

Points on this clonotype: Its antigen remains unidentified.

Between the trimmed V and J ends, which lost 5 bases and 7 bases, there was a span of 14 bases. Germline V CDR1 and CDR2: LGHNA, YSLEER. This CDR3 region has 13 residues. TCR beta CDR3 amplification used RNA transcripts. HTBI-primed first-round RT-PCR preceded second-round multiplex PCR. TCRdb reanalysed the multiplex PCR reads using MiXCR and keeps one entry per CDR3 protein. The sample holds around 660,000 distinct CDR3 sequences, just over 40% seen once. Sample: peripheral blood. The V call is TRBV4-3, the J call TRBJ1-1, with a tentative D call TRBD1 (5 bases). The origin of this receptor is an adult man with Graves' ophthalmopathy. The DNA for the CDR3 is TGCGCCAGCAGCTGGGCCGGGGCAAGTGAAGCTTTCTTT. This sequence encodes CASSWAGASEAFF.